Listed below are T cell receptor beta chains from one sample, sequenced in a study of blood T cell repertoires in COVID-19. Only in-frame clones appear in the TCRdb table, and some are missing; sequencing was by immunoSEQ multiplex PCR. The sample records approximately 240,000 clones, approximately 79% being singletons. Sequencing was done on a sample of peripheral blood. The receptor source for this set is a woman aged 80 or over with active or convalescent COVID-19. CDR3s include the opening cysteine and the closing phenylalanine or tryptophan. Each record gives: D gene, CDR3 length, V gene, clone size, J gene, CDR3 protein, CDR3 DNA. The D gene is left open where the match is weak. For some rows the clone size is stated as once, few or many, or as a class when expanded; others skip it.

d_call: -
cdr3_length: 13
v_call: TRBV2
clone_size: -
j_call: TRBJ1-2
cdr3_aa: CASSGQSFNGYTF
cdr3_nt: TGTGCCAGCAGTGGACAGTCTTTCAATGGCTACACCTTC

d_call: TRBD1
cdr3_length: 16
v_call: TRBV5-1
clone_size: few
j_call: TRBJ1-4
cdr3_aa: CASSSATGGLGEKLFF
cdr3_nt: TGCGCCAGCAGCTCGGCGACAGGGGGCTTGGGGGAAAAACTGTTTTTT

d_call: -
cdr3_length: 14
v_call: TRBV28
clone_size: -
j_call: TRBJ2-4
cdr3_aa: CASGEQAGKNIQYF
cdr3_nt: TGTGCCAGCGGGGAACAGGCTGGCAAAAACATTCAGTACTTC

d_call: TRBD1
cdr3_length: 15
v_call: TRBV27
clone_size: -
j_call: TRBJ1-5
cdr3_aa: CASSSGQGAVQPQHF
cdr3_nt: TGTGCCAGCAGTTCGGGACAGGGTGCCGTTCAGCCCCAGCATTTT

d_call: TRBD1
cdr3_length: 14
v_call: TRBV6-5
clone_size: -
j_call: TRBJ2-4
cdr3_aa: CASRTGGQTNIQYF
cdr3_nt: TGTGCCAGCAGGACAGGGGGCCAGACAAACATTCAGTACTTC

d_call: TRBD2
cdr3_length: 15
v_call: TRBV5-6
clone_size: few
j_call: TRBJ2-7
cdr3_aa: CASGRSGRSSYEQYF
cdr3_nt: TGTGCCAGTGGGAGGAGCGGGAGGTCCTCCTACGAGCAGTACTTC

d_call: TRBD1
cdr3_length: 17
v_call: TRBV27
clone_size: once
j_call: TRBJ1-4
cdr3_aa: CASSLLSRGLLEEKLFF
cdr3_nt: TGTGCCAGCAGTTTATTGAGCAGGGGGCTACTGGAAGAAAAACTGTTTTTT

d_call: TRBD2
cdr3_length: 14
v_call: TRBV3-1/TRBV3-2
clone_size: once
j_call: TRBJ2-5
cdr3_aa: CASSLTSGQETQYF
cdr3_nt: TGTGCCAGCAGCCTGACTAGCGGACAAGAGACCCAGTACTTC

d_call: -
cdr3_length: 16
v_call: TRBV5-4
clone_size: few
j_call: TRBJ2-2
cdr3_aa: CASSPPRVGDTGELFF
cdr3_nt: TGTGCCAGCAGCCCGCCTAGGGTAGGGGACACCGGGGAGCTGTTTTTT

d_call: -
cdr3_length: 12
v_call: TRBV5-6
clone_size: -
j_call: TRBJ1-1
cdr3_aa: CASSRRNTEAFF
cdr3_nt: TGTGCCAGCAGCCGCAGGAACACTGAAGCTTTCTTT

d_call: -
cdr3_length: 15
v_call: TRBV7-9
clone_size: -
j_call: TRBJ1-5
cdr3_aa: CASSPPGGPNQPQHF
cdr3_nt: TGTGCCAGCAGCCCCCCGGGGGGTCCCAATCAGCCCCAGCATTTT

d_call: -
cdr3_length: 14
v_call: TRBV20-1
clone_size: -
j_call: TRBJ2-7
cdr3_aa: CSASSPGTSYEQYF
cdr3_nt: TGCAGTGCTAGTTCCCCCGGGACATCCTACGAGCAGTACTTC

d_call: -
cdr3_length: 16
v_call: TRBV9
clone_size: -
j_call: TRBJ2-2
cdr3_aa: CASSVPAGSGTGELFF
cdr3_nt: TGTGCCAGCAGCGTTCCGGCGGGGAGTGGGACCGGGGAGCTGTTTTTT

d_call: -
cdr3_length: 15
v_call: TRBV5-4
clone_size: -
j_call: TRBJ1-1
cdr3_aa: CASSLQGRGNTEAFF
cdr3_nt: TGTGCCAGCAGCTTGCAGGGGAGGGGGAACACTGAAGCTTTCTTT

d_call: TRBD1
cdr3_length: 16
v_call: TRBV2
clone_size: few
j_call: TRBJ1-2
cdr3_aa: CASSVSTVGTGDGYTF
cdr3_nt: TGTGCCAGCAGTGTTTCAACCGTCGGGACAGGTGATGGCTACACCTTC

d_call: -
cdr3_length: 20
v_call: TRBV7-5
clone_size: -
j_call: TRBJ2-3
cdr3_aa: CARSFRTSGSKSYQRHTQYF
cdr3_nt: TGTGCCAGAAGCTTTCGGACTAGCGGGAGTAAATCTTATCAGCGGCATACGCAGTATTTT

d_call: -
cdr3_length: 14
v_call: TRBV5-1
clone_size: -
j_call: TRBJ2-7
cdr3_aa: CASTGTPSSYEQYF
cdr3_nt: TGCGCCAGCACAGGGACTCCTAGCTCCTACGAGCAGTACTTC

d_call: TRBD1
cdr3_length: 15
v_call: TRBV7-8
clone_size: -
j_call: TRBJ1-1
cdr3_aa: CASSFQRTGGSEAFF
cdr3_nt: TGTGCCAGCAGCTTCCAAAGGACAGGGGGCTCTGAAGCTTTCTTT

d_call: -
cdr3_length: 13
v_call: TRBV2
clone_size: -
j_call: TRBJ1-5
cdr3_aa: CASSPGVQQPQHF
cdr3_nt: TGTGCCAGCAGTCCAGGGGTACAACAGCCCCAGCATTTT